This T cell receptor (beta chain) was retrieved from a study of identical twins. Findings and limits, study-wide: There is a chance that invariant MAIT and iNKT cells partially muddied zero-insertion analyses. Monozygotic twin pairs showed more out-of-frame TCR alpha sharing than models estimated.

The V gene's germline CDR1 is SGHNT and CDR2 YYREEE (reference sequence). The CDR3 is 15 amino acids. V lost 1 base to trimming and J lost 0 bases, with 5 bases between them. Only healthy Caucasians were enrolled as donors. With regard to this clonotype: No antigen is known for it.

From the 5' RACE reads, TCRdb called clonotypes with MiXCR, one entry per CDR3 protein. The table shows 1.5 million to 2 million distinct CDR3 sequences, with less than 40% occurring only once. The chain carries TRBV5-4 and TRBJ1-6; no clear D. Specimen: cord blood. This TCR came from a newborn girl in good health. Here the CDR3 reads CASSLHGSYNSPLHF. The CDR3 nucleotides are TGTGCCAGCAGCTTGCACGGCTCCTATAATTCACCCCTCCACTTT. The whole variable domain, filled in from reference TRBV5-4 and TRBJ1-6, reads ETGVTQSPTHLIKTRGQQVTLRCSSQSGHNTVSWYQQALGQGPQFIFQYYREEENGRGNFPPRFSGLQFPNYSSELNVNALELDDSALYLCASSLHGSYNSPLHFGNGTRLTVT.